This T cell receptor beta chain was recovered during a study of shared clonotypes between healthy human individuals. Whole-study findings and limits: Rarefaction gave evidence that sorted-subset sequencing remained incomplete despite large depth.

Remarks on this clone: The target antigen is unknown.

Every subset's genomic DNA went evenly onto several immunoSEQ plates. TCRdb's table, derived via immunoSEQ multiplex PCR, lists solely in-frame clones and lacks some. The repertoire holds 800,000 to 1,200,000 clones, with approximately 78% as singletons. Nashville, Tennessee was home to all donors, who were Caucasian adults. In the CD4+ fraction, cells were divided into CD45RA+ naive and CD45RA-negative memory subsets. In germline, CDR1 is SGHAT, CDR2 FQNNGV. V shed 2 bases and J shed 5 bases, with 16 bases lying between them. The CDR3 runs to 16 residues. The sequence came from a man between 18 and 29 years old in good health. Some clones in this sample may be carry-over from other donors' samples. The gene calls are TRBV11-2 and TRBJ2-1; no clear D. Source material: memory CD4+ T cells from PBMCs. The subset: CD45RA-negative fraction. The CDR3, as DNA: TGTGCCAGCAGCTTATCCGAGAACCCCGGCGACAATGAGCAGTTCTTC. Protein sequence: CASSLSENPGDNEQFF.